The next 32 T cell receptor beta chains were all read from a single sample in a study of preoperative IRX-2 immunotherapy in early breast cancer. As to treatment: preoperative locoregional IRX-2 cytokine immunotherapy. Some clones are missing from TCRdb's copy, which holds only in-frame ones; the method was immunoSEQ multiplex PCR. The table records roughly 62,000 clones, approximately 94% of them present only once. The sample was gathered from a patient treated with IRX-2 immunotherapy. The receptors stem from a human donor with breast cancer.

V is TRBV6-5 and J is TRBJ1-2, with D tentatively TRBD1 (6 bases). The ends were cut back, 5 bases at V and 0 bases at J, with 10 bases in the middle. Germline V CDR1 and CDR2: MNHEY, SVGAGI. This CDR3 region has 14 residues. CDR3: CASSTGTSNYGYTF. Written as DNA, the CDR3 is TGTGCCAGCAGTACAGGGACCTCTAACTATGGCTACACCTTC.

This chain joins TRBV2 and TRBJ2-7; D unclear. The germline gives CDR1 SNHLY, CDR2 FYNNEI. Trimming pared 2 bases from V and 0 bases from J, leaving 14 bases between. This CDR3 contains 16 residues. The DNA of the CDR3 is TGTGCCAGCAGTGAACTTGGCGCGGTAAGCTCCTACGAGCAGTACTTC. Translated: CASSELGAVSSYEQYF.

The chain recombines TRBV19 with TRBJ2-1, with TRBD2 identical over 13 bases. The CDR3 length is 17 residues. J was trimmed by 0 bases and V by 6 bases; bases with no gene match: 5. Per germline, CDR1 LNHDA and CDR2 SQIVND (reference sequence). The CDR3 loop is CASRTSGGPNSYNEQFF. Written as DNA, the CDR3 is TGTGCCAGTAGGACTAGCGGGGGGCCAAACTCCTACAATGAGCAGTTCTTC.

The J gene is TRBJ2-5, the V gene TRBV6-6; TRBD1 might be the D (5 bases). The tail of the sequence fits TRBJ2-7 better, so the J call may be wrong. The V gene's germline CDR1 is MNHNY and CDR2 SVGAGI (reference sequence). The CDR3 spans 16 residues. CDR3 bases: TGTGCCAGCAGTTACTCCTACTTCAGGGTCCCCTACGAGCAGTACTTC. This encodes CASSYSYFRVPYEQYF.

The chain employs TRBV7-3 and TRBJ2-2, with D maybe TRBD2 (6 bases). The V gene's germline CDR1 is SGHTA and CDR2 FQGTGA. Trimming stripped 4 bases from V and 5 bases from J, with 14 bases between. The CDR3 loop spans 15 amino acids. The CDR3 DNA sequence: TGTGCCAGCAGCTATCTTAGCGGACGGACCGGGGAGCTGTTTTTT. As protein: CASSYLSGRTGELFF.

The chain recombines TRBV28 with TRBJ2-7, with D perhaps matching TRBD1 (6 bases). The CDR3 covers 11 residues. Germline CDR1 is MDHEN and CDR2 is SYDVKM. V was cut by 5 bases and J by 6 bases, with 8 bases left in between. CDR3: CASSQGFEQYF. The CDR3 DNA reads TGTGCCAGCAGTCAGGGGTTCGAGCAGTACTTC.

The CDR3 spells CASRRSGNNEQFF. The CDR3 DNA follows: TGTGCCAGCAGGAGGTCAGGGAACAATGAGCAGTTCTTC. The chain uses TRBV6-4 and TRBJ2-1; maybe TRBD1 (5 bases). The CDR3 totals 13 residues. With 6 bases removed from V and 5 bases from J, the gap between germline ends came to 11 bases. Germline loops: CDR1 MRHNA, CDR2 SNTAGT.

J is TRBJ2-5 and V is TRBV7-9; tentative D call: TRBD2 (7 bases). The J call is uncertain, as TRBJ2-7 better fits the DNA end. CDR1 SEHNR and CDR2 FQNEAQ come from the germline V gene (reference sequence). The CDR3 is made up of 14 amino acids. The DNA for the CDR3 is TGTGCCAGCAGCCCAAGCGGGACATCCTACGAGCAGTACTTC. Its translation is CASSPSGTSYEQYF.

The gene calls are TRBV9 and TRBJ1-1; TRBD1 matches at 10 bases. V dropped 0 bases and J dropped 1; count of bases not matched to a gene: 3. Germline CDR1 SGDLS, CDR2 YYNGEE. This CDR3 spans 16 amino acids. CDR3 DNA: TGTGCCAGCAGCGTAGAGGGGACAGGGGAGAACACTGAAGCTTTCTTT. It encodes CASSVEGTGENTEAFF.

The chain uses TRBV19 and TRBJ2-2; TRBD1 matches at 7 bases. CDR1 is LNHDA, CDR2 SQIVND, per germline (reference sequence). CDR3 length: 15 amino acids. V lost 6 bases, J lost 5 bases, and 9 bases stayed unmatched. CDR3 nucleotides: TGTGCCAGTAGCAAGCAGGGGGTAGAGACCGGGGAGCTGTTTTTT. It is translated as CASSKQGVETGELFF.

This clone was detected once. The chain uses TRBV7-2 and TRBJ2-4; 9 positions match TRBD2. Germline V gene data show CDR1 as SGHTA and CDR2 as FQGNSA. This CDR3 region has 17 residues. V shed 1 base, J shed 8 bases, and the junction held 12 bases outside the gene matches. The chain's CDR3 is CASSLVSSGAGVDIQYF. In DNA form, the CDR3 reads TGTGCCAGCAGCTTAGTGTCTAGCGGGGCTGGGGTTGACATTCAGTACTTC.

The CDR3 spells CASSLDLAADTQYF. CDR3 sequence (DNA): TGTGCCAGCAGCTTAGATCTAGCCGCAGATACGCAGTATTTT. The V call is TRBV7-2, the J call TRBJ2-3; possibly TRBD2 for D (5 bases). The germline V and J ends were trimmed by 1 base and 4 bases, with 9 bases remaining between them. CDR1 is SGHTA, CDR2 FQGNSA, per germline. The CDR3 extends over 14 amino acids.

The rearrangement uses TRBV29-1 and TRBJ2-2; D is possibly TRBD1 or TRBD2 (5 bases each). CDR1 is SQVTM, CDR2 ANQGSEA, per germline. The CDR3 is 14 residues long. V was cut by 6 bases and J by 2 bases, with 13 bases left in between. CDR3 amino acids: CSVGRTQNTGELFF. The DNA of the CDR3 is TGCAGCGTGGGGCGGACTCAAAACACCGGGGAGCTGTTTTTT.

This sequence joins TRBV18 and TRBJ2-5; D gene unclear. The CDR3 consists of 13 residues. CDR1 is KGHSH and CDR2 is LQKENI in the germline V gene. The V end was cut by 1 base, the J end by 3 bases, with 6 bases between. The CDR3 spells CASSPRGEETQYF. The CDR3 DNA sequence: TGTGCCAGCTCACCACGAGGCGAAGAGACCCAGTACTTC.

The V and J genes are TRBV28 and TRBJ2-5; tentatively, D is TRBD2 (5 bases). V was trimmed by 3 bases and J by 4 bases, leaving 18 bases between them. The germline CDR1 and CDR2 sequences are MDHEN and SYDVKM. The CDR3 totals 16 residues. The CDR3 reads CASSFLGRGGRETQYF. The CDR3 DNA follows: TGTGCCAGCAGTTTTTTAGGGAGAGGTGGACGAGAGACCCAGTACTTC.

The V and J genes are TRBV6-6 and TRBJ1-2; D might be TRBD1 (5 bases). CDR3 size: 13 residues. Trimming removed 7 bases from V and 7 bases from J, with 16 bases in between. Germline V gives CDR1 MNHNY, CDR2 SVGAGI (reference sequence). The CDR3 DNA reads TGTGCCAGCACCGGGACCGGGATGAGTGGCTACACCTTC. Its translation: CASTGTGMSGYTF.

The V call is TRBV6-1, the J call TRBJ2-5; D unresolved. This CDR3 contains 12 residues. V was pared by 0 bases and J by 5 bases, with 4 bases between. Germline V lookup: CDR1 MNHNS, CDR2 SASEGT. The CDR3 loop reads CASSEAWETQYF. CDR3 sequence (DNA): TGTGCCAGCAGTGAAGCGTGGGAGACCCAGTACTTC.

This chain joins TRBV5-1 and TRBJ2-7; D not certain. V was trimmed by 0 bases and J by 2 bases, leaving 6 bases between them. In germline, CDR1 is SGHRS, CDR2 YFSETQ. This CDR3 is built from 13 residues. The CDR3 nucleotides read TGCGCCAGCAGCTTGGGGCCTGCCTACGAGCAGTACTTC. It specifies CASSLGPAYEQYF.

J is TRBJ1-6 and V is TRBV2; 7 positions match TRBD1. CDR3 length equals 15 residues. Germline CDR1 reads SNHLY; CDR2 reads FYNNEI. V was pared by 10 bases and J by 4 bases, with 10 bases of the junction left unmatched. CDR3 loop: CAINPPGQYNSPLHF. The DNA of the CDR3 is TGTGCCATTAACCCCCCGGGACAGTATAATTCACCCCTCCACTTT.

The chain couples TRBV7-2 to TRBJ2-7; D is unresolved. This CDR3 is 13 amino acids long. CDR1 and CDR2 (germline): SGHTA, FQGNSA. V was trimmed by 5 bases and J by 2 bases, leaving 10 bases between them. CDR3 sequence: CASSLASPYEQYF. The CDR3 nucleotides are TGTGCCAGCAGCCTTGCGAGCCCCTACGAGCAGTACTTC.

The rearrangement links TRBV2 to TRBJ2-3; TRBD2 agrees at 8 bases. Trimming cost V 2 bases and J 3 bases; bases outside gene matches: 7. CDR1 and CDR2 (germline): SNHLY, FYNNEI. There are 16 residues in the CDR3. Here the CDR3 reads CASSELISGITDTQYF. CDR3 DNA sequence: TGTGCCAGCAGTGAACTGATTAGCGGGATTACAGATACGCAGTATTTT.

The chain is built from TRBV14 and TRBJ1-2; 9 bases agree with TRBD1. With 1 base clipped from V and 2 bases from J, the junction kept 5 bases outside the gene matches. Germline lookup yields CDR1 SGHDN and CDR2 FVKESK. The CDR3 has 16 amino acids. In nucleotides, the CDR3 is TGTGCCAGCAGCCAAGCAATCGGGACAGGGAACTATGGCTACACCTTC. Protein sequence: CASSQAIGTGNYGYTF.

This chain uses TRBV19 with TRBJ1-3; 9 bases line up with TRBD1. The trim removed 5 bases at V and 3 bases at J, leaving 11 bases unmatched. This CDR3 contains 17 residues. CDR1 is LNHDA, CDR2 SQIVND, per germline (reference sequence). Here the CDR3 DNA reads TGTGCCAGTAGTCCGAGGACAGGGGCCACGTTTGGAAACACCATATATTTT. It codes for CASSPRTGATFGNTIYF.

This clone appeared once. The chain is built from TRBV5-8 and TRBJ2-5; no reliable D call. The V end was cut by 2 bases, the J end by 1 base, with 6 bases between. CDR3 length: 13 amino acids. Germline assignment: CDR1 SGHTS and CDR2 YDEGEE. The CDR3 nucleotides read TGTGCCAGCAGCTTACCCTCCCAAGAGACCCAGTACTTC. It specifies CASSLPSQETQYF.

The CDR3 sequence: CASSTGTNAYGYTF. As DNA, the CDR3 is TGTGCCAGTAGTACCGGGACAAACGCCTATGGCTACACCTTC. The chain has TRBV19 and TRBJ1-2; D may be TRBD1 (6 bases). V dropped 4 bases and J dropped 4 bases, with 13 bases sitting between them. Germline CDR1 and CDR2: LNHDA and SQIVND (reference sequence). The length of the CDR3 is 14 residues.

The chain is built from TRBV7-2 and TRBJ1-5, with 8 bases lining up with TRBD1. The V segment lost 5 bases and the J segment 0 bases; nucleotides outside the gene matches: 12. This CDR3 has 18 amino acids. The V gene's germline CDR1 is SGHTA and CDR2 FQGNSA. CDR3 nucleotide sequence: TGTGCCAGCAGCGTAGGGACAGGATTAGGCTATAGCAATCAGCCCCAGCATTTT. Translation gives CASSVGTGLGYSNQPQHF.

This chain joins TRBV5-1 and TRBJ2-5; D possibly matches TRBD1 or TRBD2 (6 bases each). This CDR3 is 16 amino acids long. Between the trimmed V and J ends, which lost 0 bases and 2 bases, there was a span of 14 bases. Germline-derived CDR1 and CDR2 are SGHRS and YFSETQ. The CDR3 is CASSLVVTGTQETQYF. The CDR3 nucleotides are TGCGCCAGCAGCTTGGTGGTCACAGGGACTCAAGAGACCCAGTACTTC.

The rearrangement uses TRBV29-1 and TRBJ1-2; 9 bases are shared with TRBD1. The CDR3 runs to 12 residues. In germline, CDR1 is SQVTM, CDR2 ANQGSEA. V dropped 7 bases and J dropped 8; count of bases not matched to a gene: 8. The CDR3, as DNA: TGCAGCGGAAAACAGGGGGCGACGGGCTACACCTTC. It encodes CSGKQGATGYTF.

The V and J genes are TRBV14 and TRBJ1-1, with D uncertain. This CDR3 contains 13 residues. Trimming stripped 3 bases from V and 5 bases from J, with 10 bases between. CDR1 and CDR2 (germline): SGHDN, FVKESK. CDR3 DNA: TGTGCCAGCAGCCAGAGCCGGGGTACTGAAGCTTTCTTT. It codes for CASSQSRGTEAFF.

This clone was detected once. The chain employs TRBV7-9 and TRBJ2-7; 10 bases are shared with TRBD2. CDR1 is SEHNR, CDR2 FQNEAQ, per germline (reference sequence). J gave up 4 bases and V 5 bases, and 8 bases lay outside the gene matches. The CDR3 runs 15 residues. The CDR3 nucleotides read TGTGCCAGCAGCCGCCCGAGCGGGGGGGCTTACGAGCAGTACTTC. This sequence encodes CASSRPSGGAYEQYF.

V usage is TRBV7-9 and J usage is TRBJ2-6; 13 positions match TRBD2. CDR3 size: 18 residues. The J segment lost 0 bases and the V segment lost 7 bases, leaving 6 bases of the junction unmatched. The germline gives CDR1 SEHNR, CDR2 FQNEAQ (reference sequence). The CDR3 nucleotides read TGTGCCAGCACCGGACTAGCGGGGGATTACTCTGGGGCCAACGTCCTGACTTTC. Translated, it gives CASTGLAGDYSGANVLTF.

The chain is built from TRBV30 and TRBJ1-4; 7 nucleotides align to TRBD1. Germline V gene lookup returns CDR1 GTSNPN and CDR2 SVGIG (reference sequence). J gave up 8 bases and V 2 bases, and 5 bases lay outside the gene matches. CDR3 length: 13 amino acids. The chain's CDR3 is CAWSRQGREKLFF. The DNA for the CDR3 is TGTGCCTGGAGTAGACAGGGACGGGAAAAACTGTTTTTT.